This T cell receptor (beta chain) is drawn from a study of glioma-infiltrating T cells after dendritic cell vaccination. General study points: The cohort had few patients with full blood and tumor sets. Survival was not directly related to TCR clonality in these patients.

Time point described: after dendritic cell vaccination, including at tumor progression/relapse. Blood PBMC samples: pre-vaccination, two weeks post third vaccination, and at tumor progression. Profiled with immunoSEQ multiplex PCR; TCRdb holds only in-frame clones, not every one. There are about 90,000 clones in the sample; 83% occur only once, and around 7% lies in the top ten. The CDR3 has 17 amino acids. The V gene's germline CDR1 is LGHNA and CDR2 YNFKEQ. With 2 bases removed from V and 4 bases from J, the gap between germline ends came to 20 bases. As to this clone: Antigen unknown.

The sequenced sample was blood, obtained after dendritic cell vaccination. The gene calls are TRBV4-2 and TRBJ1-1; possible D gene TRBD1, 6 bases. This sequence originates from a human donor with glioblastoma. CDR3 DNA: TGTGCCAGCAGCCAATATCTTCAGGGGATGGTGGCCACTGAAGCTTTCTTT. Protein: CASSQYLQGMVATEAFF.